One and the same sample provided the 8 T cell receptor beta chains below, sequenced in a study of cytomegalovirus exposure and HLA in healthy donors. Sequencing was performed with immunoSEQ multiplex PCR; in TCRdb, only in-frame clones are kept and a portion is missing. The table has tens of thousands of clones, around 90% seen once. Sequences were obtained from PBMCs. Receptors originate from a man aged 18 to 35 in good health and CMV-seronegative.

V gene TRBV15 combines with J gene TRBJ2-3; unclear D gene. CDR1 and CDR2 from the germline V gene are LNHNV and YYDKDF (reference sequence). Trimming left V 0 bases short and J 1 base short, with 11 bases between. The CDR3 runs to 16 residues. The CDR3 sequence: CATSRDKLPGTDTQYF. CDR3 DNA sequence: TGTGCCACCAGCAGAGATAAATTGCCGGGCACAGATACGCAGTATTTT.

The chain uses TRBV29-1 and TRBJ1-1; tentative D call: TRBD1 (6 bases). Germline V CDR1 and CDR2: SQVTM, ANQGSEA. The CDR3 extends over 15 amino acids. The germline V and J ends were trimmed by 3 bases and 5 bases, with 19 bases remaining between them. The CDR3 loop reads CSVESGSRGRTEAFF. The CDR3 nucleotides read TGCAGCGTTGAGAGTGGGAGCAGGGGAAGAACTGAAGCTTTCTTT. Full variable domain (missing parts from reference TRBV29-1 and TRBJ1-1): SAVISQKPSRDICQRGTSLTIQCQVDSQVTMMFWYRQQPGQSLTLIATANQGSEATYESGFVIDKFPISRPNLTFSTLTVSNMSPEDSSIYLCSVESGSRGRTEAFFGQGTRLTVV.

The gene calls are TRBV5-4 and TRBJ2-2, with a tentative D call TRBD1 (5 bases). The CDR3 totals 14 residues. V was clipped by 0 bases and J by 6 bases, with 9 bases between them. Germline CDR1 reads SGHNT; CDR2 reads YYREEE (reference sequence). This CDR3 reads CASSLDRRPGELFF. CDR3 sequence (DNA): TGTGCCAGCAGCTTGGACAGGCGGCCCGGGGAGCTGTTTTTT.

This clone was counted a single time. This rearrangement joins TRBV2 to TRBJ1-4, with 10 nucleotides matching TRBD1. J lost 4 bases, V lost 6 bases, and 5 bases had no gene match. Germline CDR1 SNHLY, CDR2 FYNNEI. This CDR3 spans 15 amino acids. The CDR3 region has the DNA TGTGCCAGCAGCTGGGGACAGGGGATTAATGAAAAACTGTTTTTT. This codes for CASSWGQGINEKLFF.

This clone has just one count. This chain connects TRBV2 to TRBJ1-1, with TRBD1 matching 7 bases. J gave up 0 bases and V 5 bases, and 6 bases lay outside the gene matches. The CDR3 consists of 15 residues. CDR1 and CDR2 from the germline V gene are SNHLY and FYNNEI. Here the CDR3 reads CASSIQGPLNTEAFF. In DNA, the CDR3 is TGTGCCAGCAGTATACAGGGGCCGCTGAACACTGAAGCTTTCTTT.

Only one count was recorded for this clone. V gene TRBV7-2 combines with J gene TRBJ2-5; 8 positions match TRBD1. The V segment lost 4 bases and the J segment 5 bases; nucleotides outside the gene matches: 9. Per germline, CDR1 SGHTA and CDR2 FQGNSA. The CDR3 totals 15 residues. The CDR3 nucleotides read TGTGCCAGCAGCTACGGGTCTCAGGGGGCCGAGACCCAGTACTTC. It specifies CASSYGSQGAETQYF.

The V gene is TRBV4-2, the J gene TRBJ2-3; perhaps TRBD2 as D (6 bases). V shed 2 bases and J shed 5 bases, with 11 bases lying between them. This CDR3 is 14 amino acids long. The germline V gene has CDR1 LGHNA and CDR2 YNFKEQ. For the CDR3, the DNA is TGTGCCAGCAGCCAAAGTATGGGACTAGATACGCAGTATTTT. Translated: CASSQSMGLDTQYF.

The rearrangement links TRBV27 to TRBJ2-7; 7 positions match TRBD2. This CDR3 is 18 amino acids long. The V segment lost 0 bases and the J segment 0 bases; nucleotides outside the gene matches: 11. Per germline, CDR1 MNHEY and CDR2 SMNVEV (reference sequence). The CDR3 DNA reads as TGTGCCAGCAGTTTATCCCCACTAGCGAGTAGTATCTCCTACGAGCAGTACTTC. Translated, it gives CASSLSPLASSISYEQYF.